This TCR beta chain was sequenced in a study of siplizumab effects on memory and regulatory T cells. Study conclusions and caveats: Most alloreactive clones went unmapped to unstimulated subsets; only a minor fraction mapped.

Germline loops: CDR1 MNHEY, CDR2 SMNVEV (reference sequence). The germline V and J ends were trimmed by 3 bases and 6 bases, with 15 bases remaining between them. There are 14 residues in the CDR3. TCRdb's table, derived via immunoSEQ multiplex PCR, lists solely in-frame clones and lacks some. Of roughly 120,000 clones in the sample, around 92% were seen once. Worth noting for this clone: Its antigen is unidentified.

V and J are TRBV27 and TRBJ2-7; D unclear. The receptor was derived from a human donor in good health. Sequencing was performed on Tregs sorted from blood. DNA of the CDR3: TGTGCCAGCAGTTTTGCGGCCAGATGGAGCGAGCAGTACTTC. Its translation: CASSFAARWSEQYF.